The 26 T cell receptor beta chains below come from one sample, sequenced in a study of blood T cells in healthy people across ages. The second PCR ran about 6 to 11 cycles with a sample-barcoded 5' primer and J-beta primers. One entry per CDR3 protein, called by TCRdb with MiXCR from the 5' RACE reads. The sample records 600,000 or so distinct CDR3 sequences, roughly 30% being singletons. The sample consisted of blood. These receptors were obtained from an elderly woman in good health.

This clonotype has ten or more counts. J is TRBJ2-7 and V is TRBV28; a weak D match, TRBD2 (7 bases). CDR1 and CDR2 from the germline V gene are MDHEN and SYDVKM. Between the trimmed V and J ends, which lost 5 bases and 4 bases, there was a span of 15 bases. CDR3 length: 14 residues. The DNA for the CDR3 is TGTGCCAGCAGTCCGGGGGGCTCAAATTACGAGCAGTACTTC. Protein product: CASSPGGSNYEQYF.

This clonotype was seen at least ten times. This chain connects TRBV5-6 to TRBJ2-5, with a weak D call TRBD2 (7 bases). Germline CDR1 is SGHDT and CDR2 is YYEEEE. V was clipped by 4 bases and J by 1 base, with 11 bases between them. The CDR3 totals 14 residues. The CDR3 loop reads CASSRGGSQETQYF. CDR3 DNA: TGTGCCAGCAGCCGCGGGGGCTCCCAAGAGACCCAGTACTTC.

The chain has TRBV27 and TRBJ1-2; D may be TRBD1 (6 bases). The germline gives CDR1 MNHEY, CDR2 SMNVEV (reference sequence). Trimming removed 4 bases at V and 8 bases at J, with 17 bases between. The CDR3 runs 14 residues. As DNA, the CDR3 is TGTGCCAGCAGTTCATTACAGGGAGTTCGGGGCTACACCTTC. Its translation: CASSSLQGVRGYTF.

The chain couples TRBV2 to TRBJ1-2; 9 bases are a match to TRBD1. The trim removed 1 base at V and 8 bases at J, leaving 5 bases unmatched. Germline CDR1 SNHLY, CDR2 FYNNEI. The CDR3 consists of 14 residues. The CDR3 here is CASSEVDRGSGYTF. CDR3 in DNA: TGTGCCAGCAGTGAAGTGGACAGGGGCTCCGGCTACACCTTC.

This clonotype was detected only a few times. A much bigger clone sits one base away, suggesting this may be a read error. V is TRBV5-1 and J is TRBJ2-1; no clear D gene. The J call may be mistaken, given a closer DNA end match to TRBJ2-7. CDR1 and CDR2 from the germline V gene are SGHRS and YFSETQ. The CDR3 is made up of 15 amino acids. The CDR3 sequence: CASSPTGTSYNEQYF. The CDR3 nucleotides are TGCGCCAGCAGCCCTACCGGCACCTCCTACAATGAGCAGTACTTC.

This clonotype was picked up many times. The V gene is TRBV3-1, the J gene TRBJ2-7; 9 bases fit TRBD2. CDR3 length: 15 amino acids. CDR1 LGHDT and CDR2 YNNKEL come from the germline V gene (reference sequence). V dropped 1 base and J dropped 4; count of bases not matched to a gene: 5. The CDR3: CASSQASGGFYEQYF. The CDR3 nucleotides read TGTGCCAGCAGCCAAGCCAGCGGGGGGTTTTACGAGCAGTACTTC.

The chain combines TRBV20-1 with TRBJ1-1; D perhaps matches TRBD1 (5 bases). The germline V gene has CDR1 DFQATT and CDR2 SNEGSKA (reference sequence). The CDR3 totals 13 residues. V gave up 6 bases and J gave up 3 bases, with 14 bases separating them. In DNA form, the CDR3 reads TGCAGTGCGGACCCGGGGCCCGACACTGAAGCTTTCTTT. Amino acids: CSADPGPDTEAFF.

This clonotype has a count of ten or more. The DNA of the CDR3 is TGCGCCAGAAGCCCTGGACTAGGCTTTGAGCAGTTCTTC. Its translation: CARSPGLGFEQFF. This chain joins TRBV5-1 and TRBJ2-1; 7 bases line up with TRBD2. Germline CDR1 and CDR2: SGHRS and YFSETQ. With V trimmed by 8 bases and J by 9 bases, 11 bases remained unmatched. The CDR3 covers 13 residues. Supplemented by reference TRBV5-1 and TRBJ2-1, the full variable domain reads KAGVTQTPRYLIKTRGQQVTLSCSPISGHRSVSWYQQTPGQGLQFLFEYFSETQRNKGNFPGRFSGRQFSNSRSEMNVSTLELGDSALYLCARSPGLGFEQFFGPGTRLTVL.

This clonotype appeared a few times. A much larger clone lies a single base off, so this may be a read error. The chain uses TRBV20-1 and TRBJ1-2; D may be TRBD1 (5 bases). This CDR3 region has 13 residues. Germline lookup yields CDR1 DFQATT and CDR2 SNEGSKA (reference sequence). V dropped 1 base and J dropped 8 bases, with 14 bases sitting between them. In nucleotides, the CDR3 is TGCAGTGCTAGAGGGGACGGGGTTCTAGGCTACACCTTC. Protein: CSARGDGVLGYTF.

J is TRBJ2-2 and V is TRBV7-9; no clear D. Germline CDR1 SEHNR, CDR2 FQNEAQ (reference sequence). CDR3 size: 14 residues. With 5 bases removed from V and 3 bases from J, the gap between germline ends came to 10 bases. The DNA of the CDR3 is TGTGCCAGCAGCACCCCCGGAGACACCGGGGAGCTGTTTTTT. Its protein product is CASSTPGDTGELFF.

This clonotype has a count of ten or more. This chain links TRBV9 with TRBJ2-7; D is perhaps TRBD2 (6 bases). Germline CDR1 reads SGDLS; CDR2 reads YYNGEE. Trimming removed 2 bases at V and 6 bases at J, with 18 bases between. The CDR3 has 15 amino acids. CDR3 in DNA: TGTGCCAGCAGCGTGGGGAAGGCCTCCGGGGGCGAGCAGTACTTC. This sequence encodes CASSVGKASGGEQYF.

In the case of this clonotype: This could be a read error, since a much larger clone is one nucleotide away. The V call is TRBV20-1, the J call TRBJ2-1, with 7 bases identical to TRBD1. Matching the DNA end better, TRBJ2-7 makes the J call doubtful. Germline V gives CDR1 DFQATT, CDR2 SNEGSKA (reference sequence). The CDR3 is made up of 14 amino acids. The CDR3 protein is CSAIRDSPHNEQYF. CDR3 nucleotide sequence: TGCAGTGCCATCCGGGACAGCCCCCACAATGAGCAGTACTTC.

This clonotype was found many times. CDR3 DNA sequence: TGTGCCAGCAGCTTAGATCGGAGCTCCTACAATGAGCAGTTCTTC. The encoded protein is CASSLDRSSYNEQFF. The rearrangement uses TRBV11-2 and TRBJ2-1, with no clear D. This CDR3 comprises 15 residues. Between the trimmed V and J ends, which lost 0 bases and 0 bases, there was a span of 6 bases. Germline CDR1 is SGHAT and CDR2 is FQNNGV.

The V gene is TRBV7-9, the J gene TRBJ2-5, with D possibly being TRBD1 (5 bases). The J call may be incorrect, as the DNA end agrees better with TRBJ2-1. The germline CDR1 and CDR2 sequences are SEHNR and FQNEAQ (reference sequence). The CDR3 runs to 14 residues. CDR3: CASSLERGQETQFF. The CDR3, as DNA: TGTGCCAGCAGCTTAGAAAGGGGCCAAGAGACCCAGTTCTTC.

The chain uses TRBV19 and TRBJ1-5, with TRBD1 matching 9 bases. Germline V gene data show CDR1 as LNHDA and CDR2 as SQIVND (reference sequence). V lost 3 bases to trimming and J lost 1 base; unmatched junction nucleotides: 13. The CDR3 is 19 amino acids. CDR3 sequence: CASSILGQGMIGSNQPQHF. The CDR3 DNA follows: TGTGCCAGTAGTATCCTGGGACAGGGCATGATCGGAAGCAATCAGCCCCAGCATTTT.

The rearrangement links TRBV6-1 to TRBJ2-2; D not resolved. This CDR3 comprises 13 residues. Germline V gives CDR1 MNHNS, CDR2 SASEGT. Trimming took off 5 bases at V and 5 bases at J, with 9 bases between the two ends. The CDR3 reads CASSLKETGELFF. For the CDR3, the DNA is TGTGCCAGCAGTCTTAAGGAGACCGGGGAGCTGTTTTTT.

This clonotype was detected a few times. Since a much larger clone is just one base distant, this may be a read error. The genes are TRBV7-2 and TRBJ2-5, with 9 bases identical to TRBD1. V lost 5 bases and J lost 11; bases outside the gene matches: 12. The length of the CDR3 is 14 residues. Germline CDR1 and CDR2: SGHTA and FQGNSA. The CDR3 coding sequence is TGTGCCAGCAGCGGGGACAGGGTGTACAATGAGCAGTACTTC. The encoded protein is CASSGDRVYNEQYF.

This clonotype was recorded a few times. This chain links TRBV29-1 with TRBJ1-6; the match to TRBD1 covers 7 bases. Germline values: CDR1 SQVTM, CDR2 ANQGSEA. V shed 4 bases, J shed 6 bases, and the junction held 6 bases outside the gene matches. The CDR3 covers 14 residues. CDR3 nucleotide sequence: TGCAGCGTTGGGACAGGAGCCGTTAATTCACCCCTCCACTTT. Protein product: CSVGTGAVNSPLHF.

The chain is built from TRBV6-1 and TRBJ2-5, with 12 positions matching TRBD2. The germline V gene has CDR1 MNHNS and CDR2 SASEGT. Trimming removed 4 bases from V and 11 bases from J; junction bases left unmatched: 23. The CDR3 runs 19 residues. CDR3: CASSALAGGPSWTNNEQYF. The CDR3 nucleotides are TGTGCCAGCAGTGCTCTAGCGGGGGGGCCTTCATGGACCAACAATGAGCAGTACTTC.

To note about this clonotype: A much larger clone differs from this one at a single base, so this may be a read error. The V and J genes are TRBV11-2 and TRBJ2-7, with 8 bases aligning to TRBD2. This CDR3 is built from 16 residues. From germline, CDR1 is SGHAT and CDR2 FQNNGV. Unmatched junction bases numbered 12, after V lost 1 base and J lost 7 bases. This chain's CDR3 is CASSLAGLAGDDEQYF. CDR3 nucleotides: TGTGCCAGCAGCTTAGCGGGTCTAGCGGGTGATGATGAGCAGTACTTC.

At least ten counts were recorded for this clonotype. The chain recombines TRBV7-2 with TRBJ2-4; 12 bases fit TRBD2. Per the germline V gene, CDR1 is SGHTA and CDR2 is FQGNSA. Losses at the gene ends were 7 bases for V and 0 bases for J; bases not matched to a gene: 10. This CDR3 has 18 residues. The CDR3 sequence is CASTPASGGALAKNIQYF. The CDR3, as DNA: TGTGCCAGCACCCCCGCTAGCGGGGGGGCCCTAGCCAAAAACATTCAGTACTTC.

In regard to this clonotype: Since a much larger clone is just one base distant, this may be a read error. The chain uses TRBV30 and TRBJ1-2, with 7 bases that match TRBD1. The ends lost 5 bases at V and 10 bases at J; junction bases unmatched: 10. CDR1 and CDR2 from the germline V gene are GTSNPN and SVGIG (reference sequence). The CDR3 is 12 residues long. The CDR3 here is CAWATRDSLYTF. Written as DNA, the CDR3 is TGTGCCTGGGCCACGCGGGACAGCCTCTACACCTTC.

The genes are TRBV18 and TRBJ1-1; TRBD1 is a possible D gene (5 bases). The CDR3 is made up of 15 amino acids. The V gene lost 1 base and the J gene lost 0 bases, with 9 bases spanning the gap. CDR1 is KGHSH and CDR2 is LQKENI in the germline V gene. The CDR3 is CASSPHARVNTEAFF. In DNA form, the CDR3 reads TGTGCCAGCTCACCACACGCCAGGGTGAACACTGAAGCTTTCTTT. The full variable domain, in which reference TRBV18 and TRBJ1-1 provide the parts outside the CDR3, is NAGVMQNPRHLVRRRGQEARLRCSPMKGHSHVYWYRQLPEEGLKFMVYLQKENIIDESGMPKERFSAEFPKEGPSILRIQQVVRGDSAAYFCASSPHARVNTEAFFGQGTRLTVV.

This clonotype has only a few counts. Given a much more abundant clone one base away, this may be a read error. CDR3 region: CASSPTSGGDNEQYF. Here the CDR3 DNA reads TGTGCCAGCAGCCCTACTAGCGGGGGGGACAATGAGCAGTACTTC. This rearrangement joins TRBV7-6 to TRBJ2-7; 13 bases match TRBD2. This CDR3 region has 15 residues. Germline V gives CDR1 SGHVS, CDR2 FNYEAQ. With V trimmed by 5 bases and J by 7 bases, 8 bases remained unmatched. The full variable domain, completed using reference TRBV7-6 and TRBJ2-7, is GAGVSQSPRYKVTKRGQDVALRCDPISGHVSLYWYRQALGQGPEFLTYFNYEAQQDKSGLPNDRFSAERPEGSISTLTIQRTEQRDSAMYRCASSPTSGGDNEQYFGPGTRLTVT.

The chain uses TRBV28 and TRBJ2-2; D is undetermined. The CDR3 spans 13 residues. Germline V gene data show CDR1 as MDHEN and CDR2 as SYDVKM. V shed 8 bases and J shed 1 base, with 8 bases lying between them. CDR3 bases: TGTGCCAGCGGAGAAGTGAACACCGGGGAGCTGTTTTTT. Protein: CASGEVNTGELFF.

This clonotype has a count of ten or more. The chain joins TRBV5-5 to TRBJ2-1; 8 bases match TRBD2. V was clipped by 4 bases and J by 6 bases; unmatched bases: 21. The CDR3 is 19 amino acids. Germline CDR1 SGHKS, CDR2 YYEKEE (reference sequence). The CDR3 DNA reads TGTGCCAGCAGCGCCCACTCGGGGGGTAAGGGACTAGGGTTCAATGAGCAGTTCTTC. Translated, it gives CASSAHSGGKGLGFNEQFF.